Presented here are 30 T cell receptor beta chains from one specimen sequenced in a study of cytomegalovirus exposure and HLA in healthy donors. With 60 Vbeta and 13 Jbeta primers, the PCR was carried out. Only in-frame clones appear in the TCRdb table, and some are missing; sequencing was by immunoSEQ multiplex PCR. The profile covers around 190,000 clones, with around 75% appearing a single time and less than 4% taken by the ten largest. Sequencing was carried out using PBMCs. These receptors all stem from a woman younger than 45 in good health and CMV-seropositive.

The genes are TRBV27 and TRBJ2-5; 8 bases map to TRBD1. The CDR3 spans 14 residues. Trimming removed 4 bases from V and 5 bases from J; junction bases left unmatched: 6. CDR1 is MNHEY and CDR2 is SMNVEV in the germline V gene (reference sequence). As DNA, the CDR3 is TGTGCCAGCAGTTCCTCAGGGGGCAGCGAGACCCAGTACTTC. Translation gives CASSSSGGSETQYF.

This chain links TRBV5-1 with TRBJ2-1; TRBD1 agrees at 9 bases. The ends lost 4 bases at V and 4 bases at J; junction bases unmatched: 6. The CDR3 covers 15 residues. Per the germline V gene, CDR1 is SGHRS and CDR2 is YFSETQ. CDR3 loop: CASSPGDRDYNEQFF. The CDR3 DNA sequence: TGCGCCAGCAGCCCCGGGGACAGGGATTACAATGAGCAGTTCTTC.

The rearrangement uses TRBV5-4 and TRBJ2-1; TRBD2 aligns across 11 bases. This CDR3 has 18 amino acids. V shed 2 bases and J 8 bases; nucleotides not matched to a gene: 15. The V gene's germline CDR1 is SGHNT and CDR2 YYREEE (reference sequence). The CDR3 bases are TGTGCCAGCAGCTTAGGTGGCCTAGCGGGAGGTAGGAGCGATGAGCAGTTCTTC. Amino acid sequence: CASSLGGLAGGRSDEQFF. Complete variable domain (other parts from reference TRBV5-4 and TRBJ2-1): ETGVTQSPTHLIKTRGQQVTLRCSSQSGHNTVSWYQQALGQGPQFIFQYYREEENGRGNFPPRFSGLQFPNYSSELNVNALELDDSALYLCASSLGGLAGGRSDEQFFGPGTRLTVL.

The chain recombines TRBV15 with TRBJ2-7, with 10 bases lining up with TRBD1. The germline gives CDR1 LNHNV, CDR2 YYDKDF (reference sequence). The ends lost 4 bases at V and 5 bases at J; junction bases unmatched: 5. The CDR3 is made up of 14 amino acids. CDR3 region: CATSMTGQGNEQYF. The CDR3 nucleotides read TGTGCCACCAGCATGACGGGACAGGGGAACGAGCAGTACTTC.

This chain uses TRBV4-1 with TRBJ2-5; D ambiguous. The J call is doubtful: the DNA matches TRBJ2-7 better. Germline V gene lookup returns CDR1 MGHRA and CDR2 YSYEKL. This CDR3 is 15 amino acids long. The CDR3 bases are TGCGCCAGCAGCCAAGGGTTCCCCGGGTTCGGCGAGCAGTACTTC. This encodes CASSQGFPGFGEQYF.

This chain uses TRBV27 with TRBJ1-1; D is uncertain. The V and J ends lost 1 base and 0 bases respectively, with 12 bases between them. From germline, CDR1 is MNHEY and CDR2 SMNVEV (reference sequence). CDR3 length: 16 amino acids. The DNA of the CDR3 is TGTGCCAGCAGTTTATACCGGGCGGGAATGAACACTGAAGCTTTCTTT. It yields the protein CASSLYRAGMNTEAFF.

The chain combines TRBV28 with TRBJ1-5, with D possibly matching TRBD1 (5 bases). V was cut by 7 bases and J by 0 bases, with 10 bases left in between. Germline V lookup: CDR1 MDHEN, CDR2 SYDVKM. CDR3 size: 14 residues. The DNA for the CDR3 is TGTGCCAGCACCGGCAGGGATAGCAATCAGCCCCAGCATTTT. Residues: CASTGRDSNQPQHF.

This clone was observed once. The rearrangement links TRBV2 to TRBJ2-7; 9 nucleotides agree with TRBD1. V lost 7 bases and J lost 0; bases outside the gene matches: 4. This CDR3 contains 14 residues. Germline V gene sequence: CDR1 SNHLY, CDR2 FYNNEI. CDR3 nucleotide sequence: TGTGCCAGCATCGGACAGGGGCTCTCCTACGAGCAGTACTTC. Protein: CASIGQGLSYEQYF.

J is TRBJ1-4 and V is TRBV5-1; D is ambiguous. Germline V gives CDR1 SGHRS, CDR2 YFSETQ. CDR3 size: 14 residues. V gave up 0 bases and J gave up 4 bases, with 7 bases separating them. The CDR3 DNA reads as TGCGCCAGCAGCTTGGCCCACGGTAATGAAAAACTGTTTTTT. Protein: CASSLAHGNEKLFF.

The CDR3 loop reads CSVLYRDTQYF. The CDR3 region has the DNA TGCAGCGTTTTATACAGAGATACGCAGTATTTT. The rearrangement uses TRBV29-1 and TRBJ2-3; D gene uncertain. Trimming removed 5 bases from V and 5 bases from J, with 8 bases in between. The germline V gene has CDR1 SQVTM and CDR2 ANQGSEA. The CDR3 is 11 residues long.

The chain employs TRBV5-8 and TRBJ2-5; the match to TRBD1 covers 8 bases. CDR1 is SGHTS, CDR2 YDEGEE, per germline. Trimming took 4 bases from V and 4 from J; bases not matched to a gene: 9. This CDR3 region has 15 residues. In DNA, the CDR3 is TGTGCCAGCAGCAAGGGGGGAGACAGGGGAGAGACCCAGTACTTC. Translated, it gives CASSKGGDRGETQYF.

V and J are TRBV5-4 and TRBJ1-1; the D is unclear. CDR3 size: 12 residues. The V end lost 4 bases, the J end lost 1 base, and 5 bases lay between the germline ends. Germline V gene data show CDR1 as SGHNT and CDR2 as YYREEE (reference sequence). As DNA, the CDR3 is TGTGCCAGCAGCCCATGGAACACTGAAGCTTTCTTT. As protein: CASSPWNTEAFF.

This sequence joins TRBV25-1 and TRBJ1-1, with D possibly matching TRBD1 (6 bases). Trimming left V 4 bases short and J 6 bases short, with 15 bases between. The CDR3 runs 14 residues. Per the germline V gene, CDR1 is MGHDK and CDR2 is SYGVNS. CDR3 in DNA: TGTGCCAGCAGTGCTCCGGGGGGCCAGGCTGAAGCTTTCTTT. Protein product: CASSAPGGQAEAFF.

This clone was counted once. The rearrangement joins TRBV5-6 to TRBJ2-5; D is possibly TRBD1 (6 bases). Trimming took 4 bases from V and 0 from J, leaving 16 bases between them. Germline-derived CDR1 and CDR2 are SGHDT and YYEEEE. This CDR3 contains 16 residues. The CDR3 nucleotides are TGTGCCAGCAGCCAGCGGACAGTTTGGGACCAAGAGACCCAGTACTTC. Protein product: CASSQRTVWDQETQYF. Using reference TRBV5-6 and TRBJ2-5 for the parts outside the CDR3, the full variable domain is DAGVTQSPTHLIKTRGQQVTLRCSPKSGHDTVSWYQQALGQGPQFIFQYYEEEERQRGNFPDRFSGHQFPNYSSELNVNALLLGDSALYLCASSQRTVWDQETQYFGPGTRLLVL.

This clone has a handful of counts. Written as DNA, the CDR3 is TGTGCCAGCAGCTTAGGAGTCAGCACTAGCGAGCAGTACTTC. This sequence encodes CASSLGVSTSEQYF. The rearrangement links TRBV11-2 to TRBJ2-5, with D maybe TRBD2 (5 bases). TRBJ2-7 explains the end of the DNA better; the J call may be wrong. The V gene's germline CDR1 is SGHAT and CDR2 FQNNGV. The CDR3 runs to 14 residues.

This clone has just a few counts. The rearrangement joins TRBV6-5 to TRBJ1-3; D may be TRBD1 (6 bases). The CDR3 runs to 13 residues. The germline V gene has CDR1 MNHEY and CDR2 SVGAGI. V was trimmed by 8 bases and J by 4 bases, leaving 12 bases between them. The CDR3 protein is CASQGSLGNTIYF. CDR3 coding DNA: TGTGCCAGCCAGGGGAGTCTCGGAAACACCATATATTTT.

V gene TRBV28 combines with J gene TRBJ2-7; D may be TRBD2 (6 bases). Trimming cost V 8 bases and J 2 bases, with 16 bases left between them. There are 14 residues in the CDR3. Germline assignment: CDR1 MDHEN and CDR2 SYDVKM. DNA for the CDR3: TGTGCCAGCTTCCCCGGGGGTCGGCCCTACGAGCAGTACTTC. Protein sequence: CASFPGGRPYEQYF.

This rearrangement joins TRBV19 to TRBJ2-2, with 7 bases aligning to TRBD1. J lost 1 base, V lost 5 bases, and 4 bases had no gene match. Germline V gene sequence: CDR1 LNHDA, CDR2 SQIVND (reference sequence). This CDR3 is 15 amino acids long. The CDR3 protein is CASSQRQGNTGELFF. CDR3 nucleotide sequence: TGTGCCAGTAGTCAGAGACAGGGGAACACCGGGGAGCTGTTTTTT.

The table lists this clone with a few counts. The V call is TRBV27, the J call TRBJ2-3; possible D gene TRBD1, 6 bases. Trimming stripped 5 bases from V and 0 bases from J, with 12 bases between. The CDR3 runs to 15 residues. In germline, CDR1 is MNHEY, CDR2 SMNVEV (reference sequence). The CDR3 sequence: CASSRGSSSTDTQYF. In DNA, the CDR3 is TGTGCCAGCAGTAGGGGGAGTTCTAGCACAGATACGCAGTATTTT.

In its sample, this clone was seen once. This chain joins TRBV27 and TRBJ2-3, with 7 bases lining up with TRBD2. With 6 bases clipped from V and 4 bases from J, the junction kept 7 bases outside the gene matches. Germline V gene lookup returns CDR1 MNHEY and CDR2 SMNVEV (reference sequence). This CDR3 has 14 residues. The CDR3 DNA follows: TGTGCCAGCAGCCTTCCCACTAGCGCAGATACGCAGTATTTT. It is translated as CASSLPTSADTQYF.

The chain is built from TRBV27 and TRBJ1-1, with 7 bases aligning to TRBD1. The CDR3 runs to 16 residues. J lost 0 bases, V lost 3 bases, and 7 bases had no gene match. Germline CDR1 is MNHEY and CDR2 is SMNVEV (reference sequence). In DNA form, the CDR3 reads TGTGCCAGCAGTTTTTTGGGGGACAGTCTGAACACTGAAGCTTTCTTT. As protein: CASSFLGDSLNTEAFF.

V is TRBV6-1 and J is TRBJ2-2; 9 bases agree with TRBD2. CDR1 MNHNS and CDR2 SASEGT come from the germline V gene. The CDR3 extends over 19 amino acids. The V and J ends lost 3 bases and 2 bases, in that order; junction bases with no gene match: 13. In DNA, the CDR3 is TGTGCCAGCAGTGATCGACAGGGTAGCGGGAGTCTTAACACCGGGGAGCTGTTTTTT. This translates into CASSDRQGSGSLNTGELFF.

V gene TRBV18 combines with J gene TRBJ1-5; possibly TRBD1 for D (6 bases). CDR1 is KGHSH and CDR2 is LQKENI in the germline V gene. Trimming left V 8 bases short and J 4 bases short, with 12 bases between. The CDR3 is made up of 13 amino acids. The CDR3 DNA reads as TGTGCCAGCACGACAGGACAGAATCAGCCCCAGCATTTT. It yields the protein CASTTGQNQPQHF.

The chain recombines TRBV6-1 with TRBJ1-5, with no clear D. Trimming took off 7 bases at V and 4 bases at J, with 14 bases between the two ends. This CDR3 is built from 14 residues. The germline CDR1 and CDR2 sequences are MNHNS and SASEGT. CDR3 DNA sequence: TGTGCCAGCAACGCCGATGGTAGTAATCAGCCCCAGCATTTT. As protein: CASNADGSNQPQHF.

The chain uses TRBV13 and TRBJ1-2, with D perhaps matching TRBD1 (6 bases). The length of the CDR3 is 15 residues. CDR1 and CDR2 (germline): PRHDT, FYEKMQ (reference sequence). Deletions cut 4 bases from V and 8 bases from J, with 20 bases between. CDR3 amino acids: CASSSDTYRELGYTF. CDR3 coding DNA: TGTGCCAGCAGCTCCGACACCTACAGGGAATTAGGCTACACCTTC.

This rearrangement joins TRBV28 to TRBJ1-6; no firm D call. The germline CDR1 and CDR2 sequences are MDHEN and SYDVKM. Between the trimmed V and J ends, which lost 3 bases and 5 bases, there was a span of 11 bases. This CDR3 region has 15 residues. This CDR3 reads CASSFVWADNSPLHF. Written as DNA, the CDR3 is TGTGCCAGCAGTTTTGTTTGGGCTGATAATTCACCCCTCCACTTT.

The rearrangement links TRBV27 to TRBJ2-1; 7 bases line up with TRBD2. The germline V gene encodes CDR1 MNHEY and CDR2 SMNVEV (reference sequence). J was trimmed by 9 bases and V by 3 bases; bases with no gene match: 5. This CDR3 has 13 amino acids. This CDR3 is CASSFPGGGEQFF. The CDR3 DNA reads TGTGCCAGCAGTTTTCCGGGAGGCGGTGAGCAGTTCTTC.

This sequence joins TRBV19 and TRBJ2-6; TRBD1 is a possible D gene (6 bases). The germline V and J ends were trimmed by 2 bases and 3 bases, with 17 bases remaining between them. The CDR3 runs to 18 residues. CDR1 is LNHDA and CDR2 is SQIVND in the germline V gene (reference sequence). CDR3 region: CASSILHTAGVGANVLTF. As DNA, the CDR3 is TGTGCCAGTAGTATACTCCACACTGCAGGGGTTGGGGCCAACGTCCTGACTTTC.

V usage is TRBV28 and J usage is TRBJ1-1; TRBD1 might be the D (5 bases). With 4 bases removed from V and 4 bases from J, the gap between germline ends came to 13 bases. The germline V gene encodes CDR1 MDHEN and CDR2 SYDVKM. This CDR3 has 14 residues. The CDR3 DNA reads TGTGCCAGCAGTTCAGGCCAGGGTCCCACTGAAGCTTTCTTT. This translates into CASSSGQGPTEAFF.

The table lists this clone with a count of one. V is TRBV9 and J is TRBJ2-5, with 13 bases aligning to TRBD2. J lost 5 bases, V lost 0 bases, and 4 bases had no gene match. This CDR3 comprises 16 residues. Germline V gene data show CDR1 as SGDLS and CDR2 as YYNGEE. The CDR3 bases are TGTGCCAGCAGCGTAGGACTAGCGGGAGGTCGGGAGACCCAGTACTTC. This sequence encodes CASSVGLAGGRETQYF.